Following are 32 T cell receptor beta chains from one sample sequenced in a study of blood T cell repertoires in COVID-19. Data came from immunoSEQ multiplex PCR; TCRdb stores just in-frame clones and leaves some out. The sample lists fewer than 250,000 clones, roughly 84% occurring once. Material for sequencing was PBMCs or T cells enriched from blood (not recorded which). These receptors were taken from a woman aged 30 to 39 who had been exposed to COVID-19.

V gene TRBV27 combines with J gene TRBJ1-2, with D unclear. The germline V and J ends were trimmed by 2 bases and 2 bases, with 12 bases remaining between them. Per the germline V gene, CDR1 is MNHEY and CDR2 is SMNVEV (reference sequence). The CDR3 contains 15 residues. This CDR3 is CASSLVPGLNYGYTF. In DNA, the CDR3 is TGTGCCAGCAGTTTAGTCCCAGGACTGAACTATGGCTACACCTTC.

The chain combines TRBV7-8 with TRBJ2-5; TRBD1 is a possible D gene (5 bases). Trimming pared 1 base from V and 9 bases from J, leaving 15 bases between. This CDR3 contains 14 residues. Germline V gene sequence: CDR1 SGHVS, CDR2 FQNEAQ. In DNA, the CDR3 is TGTGCCAGCAGCTTAGGCCAGGGTGGTGCGGCCCAGTACTTC. Its translation is CASSLGQGGAAQYF.

The genes are TRBV7-3 and TRBJ2-7; the D gene is possibly TRBD1 (6 bases). The V gene lost 4 bases and the J gene lost 3 bases, with 13 bases spanning the gap. The CDR3 totals 14 residues. The germline V gene has CDR1 SGHTA and CDR2 FQGTGA. As DNA, the CDR3 is TGTGCCAGCAGCTACTCAGGGGATAGCTACGAGCAGTACTTC. Amino acid sequence: CASSYSGDSYEQYF. The full variable domain, in which reference TRBV7-3 and TRBJ2-7 provide the parts outside the CDR3, is GAGVSQTPSNKVTEKGKYVELRCDPISGHTALYWYRQSLGQGPEFLIYFQGTGAADDSGLPNDRFFAVRPEGSVSTLKIQRTERGDSAVYLCASSYSGDSYEQYFGPGTRLTVT.

V gene TRBV6-1 combines with J gene TRBJ1-2; tentatively, D is TRBD1 (6 bases). The ends were cut back, 3 bases at V and 2 bases at J, with 10 bases in the middle. The CDR3 sequence is 14 residues long. CDR1 MNHNS and CDR2 SASEGT come from the germline V gene. The CDR3: CASSDQGRNYGYTF. Here the CDR3 DNA reads TGTGCCAGCAGTGATCAGGGGCGGAACTATGGCTACACCTTC.

The CDR3 sequence is CASAPGVAGGKPISTDTQYF. CDR3 nucleotides: TGTGCTAGTGCCCCCGGGGTAGCGGGGGGTAAACCTATTAGCACAGATACGCAGTATTTT. The chain employs TRBV12-5 and TRBJ2-3; 10 bases match TRBD2. The CDR3 runs to 20 residues. The junction had 19 bases not matched to a gene; V was cut back by 7 bases and J by 0 bases. Germline V gene lookup returns CDR1 LGHNT and CDR2 FRNRAP.

This clone was detected a few times. V and J are TRBV12-3 or TRBV12-4 and TRBJ1-2; possibly TRBD1 for D (5 bases). This CDR3 region has 13 residues. The ends were cut back, 5 bases at V and 7 bases at J, with 14 bases in the middle. The CDR3 DNA follows: TGTGCCAGCAGTCAGACAGAAACAGGTGGCTACACCTTC. It yields the protein CASSQTETGGYTF.

This chain connects TRBV10-1 to TRBJ2-5; 9 positions match TRBD2. Germline trimming cut 3 bases from V and 2 bases from J; bases unmatched to any gene: 10. The CDR3 sequence is 17 residues long. The germline V gene has CDR1 WNHNN and CDR2 SYGVQD (reference sequence). The CDR3 nucleotides read TGCGCCAGCAGTGAAGGTTCCGGGCGGGGGGGTCAAGAGACCCAGTACTTC. It specifies CASSEGSGRGGQETQYF.

The rearrangement links TRBV18 to TRBJ2-3, with D perhaps TRBD2 (6 bases). V gave up 4 bases and J gave up 8 bases, with 10 bases separating them. CDR1 is KGHSH, CDR2 LQKENI, per germline. The CDR3 runs 12 residues. The CDR3 DNA is TGTGCCAGCTCACAGGGGACTTTTACGCAGTATTTT. Its translation is CASSQGTFTQYF.

The chain has TRBV9 and TRBJ2-7; no reliable D call. The CDR3 extends over 15 amino acids. Germline lookup yields CDR1 SGDLS and CDR2 YYNGEE. The ends were cut back, 0 bases at V and 2 bases at J, with 12 bases in the middle. For the CDR3, the DNA is TGTGCCAGCAGCGTAGCGTGGGCTTCGGCCTACGAGCAGTACTTC. Its translation: CASSVAWASAYEQYF.

This chain uses TRBV3-1 (or the pseudogene TRBV3-2) with TRBJ1-5, with a tentative D call TRBD1 (6 bases). The CDR3 has 15 amino acids. Germline loops: CDR1 LGHDT, CDR2 YNNKEL (reference sequence). V dropped 4 bases and J dropped 7 bases, with 17 bases sitting between them. The CDR3 sequence is CASSRTGGAGQPQHF. CDR3 bases: TGTGCCAGCAGCCGAACGGGGGGGGCCGGACAGCCCCAGCATTTT.

The sample holds a few counts of this clone. V usage is TRBV5-1 and J usage is TRBJ1-2; D is unclear. V gave up 2 bases and J gave up 7 bases, with 12 bases separating them. The CDR3 covers 13 residues. The germline V gene encodes CDR1 SGHRS and CDR2 YFSETQ. Here the CDR3 DNA reads TGCGCCAGCAGCTTTGACCGCACAGCTGGCTACACCTTC. The encoded protein is CASSFDRTAGYTF. Drawing the rest from reference TRBV5-1 and TRBJ1-2, the complete variable domain is KAGVTQTPRYLIKTRGQQVTLSCSPISGHRSVSWYQQTPGQGLQFLFEYFSETQRNKGNFPGRFSGRQFSNSRSEMNVSTLELGDSALYLCASSFDRTAGYTFGSGTRLTVV.

This clone was found once. DNA of the CDR3: TGTGCCAGCAGTTACCGGCGGGTATATGAAGCTTTCTTT. Its translation: CASSYRRVYEAFF. V usage is TRBV6-2 or TRBV6-3 and J usage is TRBJ1-1, with D uncertain. This CDR3 is 13 amino acids long. Germline V gene data show CDR1 as MNHEY and CDR2 as SVGEGT. Trimming took 2 bases from V and 7 from J, leaving 11 bases between them.

The chain couples TRBV5-1 to TRBJ1-3; D uncertain. V was pared by 0 bases and J by 0 bases, with 22 bases between. Germline V lookup: CDR1 SGHRS, CDR2 YFSETQ. CDR3 length equals 20 residues. CDR3 nucleotides: TGCGCCAGCAGCTTGGCCAAAGGGAGGAGGCATACCGTCTCTGGAAACACCATATATTTT. This sequence encodes CASSLAKGRRHTVSGNTIYF. Looking up the rest from reference TRBV5-1 and TRBJ1-3 gives the full variable domain: KAGVTQTPRYLIKTRGQQVTLSCSPISGHRSVSWYQQTPGQGLQFLFEYFSETQRNKGNFPGRFSGRQFSNSRSEMNVSTLELGDSALYLCASSLAKGRRHTVSGNTIYFGEGSWLTVV.

This clone was recorded a few times. The CDR3 sequence is CASSQVRGPGDTQYF. CDR3 DNA: TGTGCCAGCAGCCAAGTGAGGGGGCCGGGAGATACGCAGTATTTT. The V and J genes are TRBV3-1 (or the pseudogene TRBV3-2) and TRBJ2-3, with 7 bases fitting TRBD1. This CDR3 has 15 amino acids. Germline loops: CDR1 LGHDT, CDR2 YNNKEL (reference sequence). J was trimmed by 5 bases and V by 1 base; bases with no gene match: 6.

The chain joins TRBV6-5 to TRBJ1-2; 8 nucleotides align to TRBD1. CDR1 MNHEY and CDR2 SVGAGI come from the germline V gene. This CDR3 comprises 14 residues. J gave up 4 bases and V 7 bases, and 8 bases lay outside the gene matches. The chain's CDR3 is CASNQGALGYGYTF. The CDR3 DNA reads TGTGCCAGCAATCAGGGGGCGCTGGGCTATGGCTACACCTTC.

This clone was counted at least ten times. CDR3 region: CASSVVNGELFF. The CDR3 DNA reads TGTGCCAGCAGCGTAGTTAACGGGGAGCTGTTTTTT. V gene TRBV9 combines with J gene TRBJ2-2, with D unclear. Germline V gene data show CDR1 as SGDLS and CDR2 as YYNGEE. The CDR3 length is 12 residues. V gave up 0 bases and J gave up 7 bases, with 4 bases separating them.

The chain carries TRBV6-5 and TRBJ2-7, with 9 positions matching TRBD1. CDR3 length equals 14 residues. V gave up 5 bases and J gave up 3 bases; unmatched junction bases: 5. The germline V gene encodes CDR1 MNHEY and CDR2 SVGAGI. For the CDR3, the DNA is TGTGCCAGCAGTAACCTGGGACAGGGCTACGAGCAGTACTTC. It is translated as CASSNLGQGYEQYF.

The chain uses TRBV21-1 and TRBJ2-5; the D call TRBD2 from the table was never checked on the DNA. TRBV21-1 is termed a pseudogene. This CDR3 has 16 amino acids. CDR3 amino acids: CASSKKETGGGETQYF. CDR3 DNA: TGTGCCAGCAGCAAAAAGGAAACGGGGGGCGGAGAGACCCAGTACTTC.

The rearrangement uses TRBV19 and TRBJ2-7, with 9 bases matching TRBD1. Germline-derived CDR1 and CDR2 are LNHDA and SQIVND (reference sequence). The V and J ends lost 4 bases and 6 bases, in that order; junction bases with no gene match: 13. This CDR3 contains 16 residues. CDR3 DNA: TGTGCCAGTAGTACTGTGGCCGGGACAGGGTACGGCGAGCAGTACTTC. It is translated as CASSTVAGTGYGEQYF. The whole variable domain, remainder taken from reference TRBV19 and TRBJ2-7, is DGGITQSPKYLFRKEGQNVTLSCEQNLNHDAMYWYRQDPGQGLRLIYYSQIVNDFQKGDIAEGYSVSREKKESFPLTVTSAQKNPTAFYLCASSTVAGTGYGEQYFGPGTRLTVT.

The chain carries TRBV4-1 and TRBJ2-7, with D perhaps TRBD2 (6 bases). The CDR3 extends over 14 amino acids. Germline CDR1 reads MGHRA; CDR2 reads YSYEKL. Deletions cut 3 bases from V and 3 bases from J, with 12 bases between. CDR3 loop: CASSQGGEFYEQYF. As DNA, the CDR3 is TGCGCCAGCAGCCAGGGGGGTGAATTCTACGAGCAGTACTTC.

The V gene is TRBV6-2 or TRBV6-3, the J gene TRBJ1-2; 8 bases are shared with TRBD1. V lost 6 bases, J lost 1 base, and 13 bases stayed unmatched. In germline, CDR1 is MNHEY, CDR2 SVGEGT. This CDR3 region has 17 residues. The CDR3 sequence: CASRYTSTGAINYGYTF. CDR3 in DNA: TGTGCCAGCAGATACACCTCGACAGGGGCGATTAACTATGGCTACACCTTC.

This chain connects TRBV14 to TRBJ2-3; D perhaps matches TRBD1 (5 bases). V lost 2 bases and J lost 4, with 7 bases in between. Germline lookup yields CDR1 SGHDN and CDR2 FVKESK. The CDR3 sequence is 13 residues long. The CDR3: CASSQLRADTQYF. The CDR3 coding sequence is TGTGCCAGCAGCCAACTCAGGGCAGATACGCAGTATTTT. The entire variable domain, with the rest obtained from reference TRBV14 and TRBJ2-3, is as follows: EAGVTQFPSHSVIEKGQTVTLRCDPISGHDNLYWYRRVMGKEIKFLLHFVKESKQDESGMPNNRFLAERTGGTYSTLKVQPAELEDSGVYFCASSQLRADTQYFGPGTRLTVL.

This chain uses TRBV6-5 with TRBJ1-2, with 10 bases identical to TRBD1. The CDR3 runs to 14 residues. From germline, CDR1 is MNHEY and CDR2 SVGAGI. V shed 6 bases and J 2 bases; nucleotides not matched to a gene: 3. CDR3 DNA sequence: TGTGCCAGCAGGGGGACAGGGGCCAACTATGGCTACACCTTC. This translates into CASRGTGANYGYTF.

The chain links TRBV11-3 to TRBJ2-1, with 8 bases fitting TRBD2. The CDR3 covers 15 residues. The V gene end was trimmed by 4 bases and the J gene end by 3 bases; junction bases not matched to a gene: 5. In germline, CDR1 is SGHNT, CDR2 YENEEA. CDR3 loop: CASSSLAGNYNEQFF. As DNA, the CDR3 is TGTGCCAGCAGCTCCTTAGCGGGGAACTACAATGAGCAGTTCTTC.

The chain links TRBV5-1 to TRBJ2-5; D may be TRBD1 (5 bases). The CDR3 has 14 residues. Trimming took off 0 bases at V and 5 bases at J, with 11 bases between the two ends. CDR1 SGHRS and CDR2 YFSETQ come from the germline V gene. As DNA, the CDR3 is TGCGCCAGCAGCTTGGAAACAGGTGTCGAGACCCAGTACTTC. Its translation is CASSLETGVETQYF. Variable domain in full (rest from reference TRBV5-1 and TRBJ2-5): KAGVTQTPRYLIKTRGQQVTLSCSPISGHRSVSWYQQTPGQGLQFLFEYFSETQRNKGNFPGRFSGRQFSNSRSEMNVSTLELGDSALYLCASSLETGVETQYFGPGTRLLVL.

The V and J genes are TRBV11-2 and TRBJ1-1; TRBD1 is a possible D gene (5 bases). Trimming took 1 base from V and 0 from J, leaving 9 bases between them. This CDR3 contains 15 residues. Germline CDR1 reads SGHAT; CDR2 reads FQNNGV. The CDR3 DNA follows: TGTGCCAGCAGCTTAGCATGGGGGGTGAACACTGAAGCTTTCTTT. This sequence encodes CASSLAWGVNTEAFF.

The chain carries TRBV3-1 (or the pseudogene TRBV3-2) and TRBJ2-2, with D perhaps matching TRBD1 (5 bases). CDR3 size: 14 residues. Trimming left V 6 bases short and J 3 bases short, with 11 bases between. Looked up from germline, CDR1 is LGHDT and CDR2 is YNNKEL (reference sequence). CDR3 coding DNA: TGTGCCAGCAGTTCAGGGTGGGACACCGGGGAGCTGTTTTTT. It is translated as CASSSGWDTGELFF.

V is TRBV19 and J is TRBJ1-2; possibly TRBD1 for D (5 bases). Trimming removed 1 base at V and 7 bases at J, with 16 bases between. This CDR3 region has 15 residues. Per the germline V gene, CDR1 is LNHDA and CDR2 is SQIVND (reference sequence). CDR3: CASSIGAGEGAGYTF. The CDR3 DNA sequence: TGTGCCAGTAGTATAGGAGCGGGTGAAGGGGCTGGCTACACCTTC.

The chain carries TRBV6-5 and TRBJ2-5; a possible D gene is TRBD1 (5 bases). The CDR3 is made up of 12 amino acids. Trimming pared 6 bases from V and 5 bases from J, leaving 10 bases between. In germline, CDR1 is MNHEY, CDR2 SVGAGI. Here the CDR3 DNA reads TGTGCCAGCAGGTTGACAGAGGAGACCCAGTACTTC. This encodes CASRLTEETQYF.

The chain carries TRBV6-5 and TRBJ1-2; 8 bases are shared with TRBD1. This CDR3 spans 12 amino acids. From germline, CDR1 is MNHEY and CDR2 SVGAGI. J was trimmed by 7 bases and V by 5 bases; bases with no gene match: 3. For the CDR3, the DNA is TGTGCCAGCAGTCGCGGACAGGGTGGCTACACCTTC. Protein sequence: CASSRGQGGYTF.

The chain has TRBV5-1 and TRBJ2-4, with 13 nucleotides matching TRBD2. The junction had 13 bases not matched to a gene; V was cut back by 7 bases and J by 6 bases. Germline V gene sequence: CDR1 SGHRS, CDR2 YFSETQ. The CDR3 runs 17 residues. Here the CDR3 reads CASSRTSGGAYGNIQYF. The CDR3 DNA reads TGCGCCAGCTCCCGAACTAGCGGGGGGGCCTATGGAAACATTCAGTACTTC.

The rearrangement uses TRBV7-9 and TRBJ2-1; 9 bases align to TRBD1. Germline V CDR1 and CDR2: SEHNR, FQNEAQ (reference sequence). V shed 4 bases and J 7 bases; nucleotides not matched to a gene: 8. The CDR3 covers 15 residues. The CDR3 sequence is CASSYGQGTGNEQFF. The CDR3 nucleotides read TGTGCCAGCAGCTATGGACAGGGGACTGGGAATGAGCAGTTCTTC.